The present T cell receptor (beta chain) was sequenced within a study of beta chain features in type 1 diabetes. Notes on the study in general: Researchers report that Type 1 diabetes patients had moderately but significantly shorter TCRB CDR3s across all four CD4+ subsets.

Trimming stripped 6 bases from V and 2 bases from J, with 10 bases between. From germline, CDR1 is SQVTM and CDR2 ANQGSEA. The CDR3 totals 13 residues. Isolated RNA was reverse transcribed in full, so expressed TCRB transcripts were sequenced. Assay: immunoSEQ multiplex PCR; the TCRdb copy retains only in-frame clones and omits some. The sample contains around 140,000 clones, around 13% of which appear only once. In regard to this clone: Its antigen is still unknown.

Sequencing used central memory CD4+ T cells from blood. The chain uses TRBV29-1 and TRBJ1-4, with D perhaps matching TRBD1 (6 bases). This receptor was taken from a man aged 18 to 30 with type 1 diabetes. In DNA form, the CDR3 reads TGCAGCGTCGGGCAGGGGACTAATGAAAAACTGTTTTTT. Protein product: CSVGQGTNEKLFF.